This is a list of T cell receptor beta chains from one sample in a study of cytomegalovirus exposure and HLA in healthy donors. TCRdb's table, derived via immunoSEQ multiplex PCR, lists solely in-frame clones and lacks some. The sample holds approximately 140,000 clones, about 80% seen once. Material: PBMCs. The source of these receptors is a man aged 35-49 years in good health and CMV-seropositive. Both conserved end residues are trimmed from each CDR3. D genes are given only for firm matches.

v_call: TRBV7-9
d_call: NA
cdr3_aa: ASSLQSQEAF

v_call: TRBV30
d_call: TRBD1
cdr3_aa: AWSARDRKAQETQY

v_call: TRBV4-1
d_call: NA
cdr3_aa: ASSQGGDYREAF

v_call: TRBV7-9
d_call: NA
cdr3_aa: ASSLWAGGGSPLH

v_call: TRBV11-3
d_call: TRBD2
cdr3_aa: ASSLQGASGSNEQF

v_call: TRBV18
d_call: TRBD1
cdr3_aa: ASSPPQGAQGEQF

v_call: TRBV9
d_call: NA
cdr3_aa: ASSVEIGRAGELF

v_call: TRBV5-8
d_call: NA
cdr3_aa: ASSFGGAETQY

v_call: TRBV7-9
d_call: NA
cdr3_aa: ASSLGFRRGQRLPYEQY

v_call: TRBV14
d_call: NA
cdr3_aa: ASGAAYEQY

v_call: TRBV27
d_call: NA
cdr3_aa: ASSATSSVGELF

v_call: TRBV5-4
d_call: TRBD1
cdr3_aa: ASSSPRDSNYGYT

v_call: TRBV27
d_call: TRBD2
cdr3_aa: ASSPSGGAYEQY

v_call: TRBV13
d_call: NA
cdr3_aa: ASSLGHRYEQY

v_call: TRBV30
d_call: NA
cdr3_aa: AWSGTVGRTEAF

v_call: TRBV7-9
d_call: NA
cdr3_aa: SSSFSEDTEAF

v_call: TRBV9
d_call: TRBD1
cdr3_aa: ASSLGQASVGTQY

v_call: TRBV5-4
d_call: TRBD1
cdr3_aa: ASNKQGARNTIY

v_call: TRBV30
d_call: NA
cdr3_aa: AWSAGRGSNQPQH

v_call: TRBV5-4
d_call: TRBD2
cdr3_aa: ASSVSTSGIETQY

v_call: TRBV29-1
d_call: NA
cdr3_aa: SARDNTYEQY

v_call: TRBV5-1
d_call: TRBD2
cdr3_aa: ASSLRVAGNTDTQY

v_call: TRBV28
d_call: TRBD1
cdr3_aa: ASSDWTGYGYT

v_call: TRBV7-3
d_call: TRBD1
cdr3_aa: ASSLNRGEQF

v_call: TRBV7-9
d_call: NA
cdr3_aa: ASSPEILLASYT

v_call: TRBV6-5
d_call: NA
cdr3_aa: ASSYFTGDEKLF

v_call: TRBV7-8
d_call: NA
cdr3_aa: ASRSQGSNQPQH

v_call: TRBV30
d_call: TRBD1
cdr3_aa: AWSRTGASYNEQF

v_call: TRBV9
d_call: NA
cdr3_aa: ASSPGTTSTDTQY

v_call: TRBV5-4
d_call: TRBD1
cdr3_aa: ASSPGQGAWEQY

v_call: TRBV2
d_call: NA
cdr3_aa: ASSGTWGPEGNTEAF

v_call: TRBV12-5
d_call: TRBD1
cdr3_aa: ASGKWTGTDYEQY

v_call: TRBV5-1
d_call: TRBD1
cdr3_aa: ASSSRQGVGYGYT

v_call: TRBV7-3
d_call: NA
cdr3_aa: ASSLRGTDEQY

v_call: TRBV27
d_call: TRBD2
cdr3_aa: ASNPLQSGGAKNEQF

v_call: TRBV6-5
d_call: NA
cdr3_aa: ASSWAALSGANVLT

v_call: TRBV30
d_call: NA
cdr3_aa: AWSVRQEATMNTEAF

v_call: TRBV11-3
d_call: TRBD1
cdr3_aa: ASTLQGDEQF

v_call: TRBV6-5
d_call: NA
cdr3_aa: ASSYRAGALNEQF

v_call: TRBV7-9
d_call: NA
cdr3_aa: ASSEKRSSSSYEQY

v_call: TRBV7-2
d_call: NA
cdr3_aa: ASSWGLSSLPEQY

v_call: TRBV4-1
d_call: NA
cdr3_aa: ASSHVQATNEKLF

v_call: TRBV30
d_call: NA
cdr3_aa: AWTRGADTEAF

v_call: TRBV5-1
d_call: TRBD1
cdr3_aa: ASSSGTGRADTQY

v_call: TRBV9
d_call: TRBD1
cdr3_aa: AIFRDRDSYEQY

v_call: TRBV7-2
d_call: TRBD1
cdr3_aa: ASSLQQGAREQY

v_call: TRBV9
d_call: NA
cdr3_aa: ASSDQRVLPGYT

v_call: TRBV29-1
d_call: TRBD1
cdr3_aa: SVLGTGDGNTIY

v_call: TRBV19
d_call: NA
cdr3_aa: ASSRTANTEAF

v_call: TRBV25-1
d_call: NA
cdr3_aa: ASSPGQGHSYEQY